The next 10 T cell receptor beta chains were all read from a single sample in a study of blood T cell repertoires in COVID-19. TCRdb's table, derived via immunoSEQ multiplex PCR, lists solely in-frame clones and lacks some. The sample shows 150,000 to 200,000 clones, about 81% of them seen only once. Material for sequencing was peripheral blood. These receptors originate from a woman of 80 years or more with acute or convalescent COVID-19.

The chain combines TRBV7-2 with TRBJ1-4; possibly TRBD1 for D (6 bases). The germline V gene has CDR1 SGHTA and CDR2 FQGNSA. The length of the CDR3 is 16 residues. V lost 4 bases to trimming and J lost 7 bases, with 19 bases between them. In DNA, the CDR3 is TGTGCCAGCAGCTCCCAGGTTCGGGGAGGGGGTGAAAAACTGTTTTTT. Encoded protein: CASSSQVRGGGEKLFF.

The V gene is TRBV6-4, the J gene TRBJ2-3; TRBD2 matches 7 bases. The CDR3 runs to 19 residues. The trim removed 10 bases at V and 3 bases at J, leaving 25 bases unmatched. The germline gives CDR1 MRHNA, CDR2 SNTAGT. The CDR3: CATLGRGASGFRGTDTQYF. DNA of the CDR3: TGTGCCACCTTGGGACGAGGGGCTAGCGGATTCCGAGGGACAGATACGCAGTATTTT.

The chain joins TRBV4-1 to TRBJ2-3, with 7 positions matching TRBD2. Per the germline V gene, CDR1 is MGHRA and CDR2 is YSYEKL. The CDR3 has 17 residues. The junction had 8 bases not matched to a gene; V was cut back by 1 base and J by 1 base. CDR3: CASSQVGPGLGTDTQYF. The DNA for the CDR3 is TGCGCCAGCAGCCAAGTGGGACCCGGACTAGGCACAGATACGCAGTATTTT.

This clone was recorded a few times. The V and J genes are TRBV6-5 and TRBJ1-1; D gene unclear. Germline values: CDR1 MNHEY, CDR2 SVGAGI. V dropped 8 bases and J dropped 0 bases, with 10 bases sitting between them. The length of the CDR3 is 13 residues. CDR3 loop: CASHRAVNTEAFF. CDR3 nucleotide sequence: TGTGCCAGCCACCGAGCCGTGAACACTGAAGCTTTCTTT.

The chain has TRBV5-1 and TRBJ2-7, with 9 bases identical to TRBD1. Germline V gene lookup returns CDR1 SGHRS and CDR2 YFSETQ. V lost 3 bases, J lost 12 bases, and 13 bases stayed unmatched. The CDR3 spans 14 residues. The CDR3 protein is CASSSAGTGMNRYF. CDR3 nucleotides: TGCGCCAGCAGCTCAGCCGGGACAGGGATGAACCGGTACTTC.

The gene calls are TRBV12-3 or TRBV12-4 and TRBJ2-7; weak D call: TRBD2 (5 bases). The V and J ends lost 3 bases and 3 bases respectively, with 9 bases between them. The length of the CDR3 is 13 residues. Written as DNA, the CDR3 is TGTGCCAGCAGTTTCCGGGGATACTACGAGCAGTACTTC. Its protein product is CASSFRGYYEQYF.

V usage is TRBV5-1 and J usage is TRBJ2-1, with 11 bases that match TRBD2. Trimming at V came to 4 bases and at J to 5 bases, leaving 5 bases not matched to a gene. CDR3 size: 15 residues. The V gene's germline CDR1 is SGHRS and CDR2 YFSETQ. Here the CDR3 DNA reads TGCGCCAGCAGCATATTAGCGGGGGGGAACAATGAGCAGTTCTTC. Translated, it gives CASSILAGGNNEQFF.

The V and J genes are TRBV7-9 and TRBJ2-4, with 9 bases identical to TRBD2. The CDR3 is 16 amino acids. The germline V gene has CDR1 SEHNR and CDR2 FQNEAQ (reference sequence). The V gene end was trimmed by 1 base and the J gene end by 7 bases; junction bases not matched to a gene: 8. CDR3 in DNA: TGTGCCAGCAGCTTAGACGGTAGCGGGGGACTGAACATTCAGTACTTC. This codes for CASSLDGSGGLNIQYF.

V is TRBV5-5 and J is TRBJ1-6; D is undetermined. Trimming removed 3 bases at V and 0 bases at J, with 10 bases between. Germline-derived CDR1 and CDR2 are SGHKS and YYEKEE (reference sequence). CDR3 size: 16 residues. This CDR3 reads CASSYSPSSYNSPLHF. In DNA form, the CDR3 reads TGTGCCAGCAGCTATTCCCCGAGCTCCTATAATTCACCCCTCCACTTT.

V gene TRBV5-6 combines with J gene TRBJ1-1; a weak D match, TRBD1 (6 bases). The CDR3 sequence is 16 residues long. V lost 0 bases and J lost 3, with 15 bases in between. Germline lookup yields CDR1 SGHDT and CDR2 YYEEEE. CDR3 sequence: CASSLGQGNWDTEAFF. Written as DNA, the CDR3 is TGTGCCAGCAGCTTGGGGCAGGGGAATTGGGACACTGAAGCTTTCTTT.